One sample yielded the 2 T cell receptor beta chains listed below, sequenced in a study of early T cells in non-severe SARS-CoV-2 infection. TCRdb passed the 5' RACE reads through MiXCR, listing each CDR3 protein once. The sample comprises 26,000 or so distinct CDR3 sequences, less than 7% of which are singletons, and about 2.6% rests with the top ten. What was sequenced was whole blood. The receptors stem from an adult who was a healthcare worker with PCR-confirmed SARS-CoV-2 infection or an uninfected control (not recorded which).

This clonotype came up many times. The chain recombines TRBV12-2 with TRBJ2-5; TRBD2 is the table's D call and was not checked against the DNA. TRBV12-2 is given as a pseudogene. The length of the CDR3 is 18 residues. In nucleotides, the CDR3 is TGTGCAAGTCGCTCGACTAGCGGGGGCCCTCCTGGAGTGGAGACCCAGTACTTC. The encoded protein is CASRSTSGGPPGVETQYF.

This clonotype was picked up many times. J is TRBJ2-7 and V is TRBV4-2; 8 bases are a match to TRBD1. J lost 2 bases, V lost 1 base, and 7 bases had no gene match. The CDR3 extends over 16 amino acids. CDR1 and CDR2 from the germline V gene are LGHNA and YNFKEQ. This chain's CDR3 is CASSQASGQVAYEQYF. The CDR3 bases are TGTGCCAGCAGCCAAGCTTCGGGACAGGTAGCCTACGAGCAGTACTTC.